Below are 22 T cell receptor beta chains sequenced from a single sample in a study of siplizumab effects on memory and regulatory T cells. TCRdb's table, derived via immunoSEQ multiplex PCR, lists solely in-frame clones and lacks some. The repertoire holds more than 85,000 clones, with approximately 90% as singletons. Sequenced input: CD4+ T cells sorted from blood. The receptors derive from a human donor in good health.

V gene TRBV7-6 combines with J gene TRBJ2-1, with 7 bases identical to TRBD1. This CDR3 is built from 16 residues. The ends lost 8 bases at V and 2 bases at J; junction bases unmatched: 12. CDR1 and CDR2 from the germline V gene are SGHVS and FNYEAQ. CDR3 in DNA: TGTGCCAGCTCATTAGACCGGACAGGACCCTACAATGAGCAGTTCTTC. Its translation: CASSLDRTGPYNEQFF.

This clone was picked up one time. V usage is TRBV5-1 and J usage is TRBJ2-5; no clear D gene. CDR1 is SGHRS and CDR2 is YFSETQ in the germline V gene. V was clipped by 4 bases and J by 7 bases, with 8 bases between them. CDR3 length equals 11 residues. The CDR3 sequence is CASSDLGTQYF. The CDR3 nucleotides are TGCGCCAGCAGCGACCTTGGGACCCAGTACTTC. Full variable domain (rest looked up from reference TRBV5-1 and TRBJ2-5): KAGVTQTPRYLIKTRGQQVTLSCSPISGHRSVSWYQQTPGQGLQFLFEYFSETQRNKGNFPGRFSGRQFSNSRSEMNVSTLELGDSALYLCASSDLGTQYFGPGTRLLVL.

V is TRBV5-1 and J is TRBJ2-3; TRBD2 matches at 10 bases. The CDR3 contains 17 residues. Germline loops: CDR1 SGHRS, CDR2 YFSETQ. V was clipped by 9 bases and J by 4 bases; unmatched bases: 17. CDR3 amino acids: CATSHSGRAWGADTQYF. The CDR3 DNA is TGCGCCACCTCTCACAGCGGGAGGGCCTGGGGGGCAGATACGCAGTATTTT.

DNA for the CDR3: TGCGCCAGCAGCTTGGCGGCGGGCCAGGTTGGGGAGCTGTTTTTT. This codes for CASSLAAGQVGELFF. The chain is built from TRBV5-1 and TRBJ2-2, with a weak D call TRBD2 (5 bases). V lost 0 bases and J lost 8, with 14 bases in between. The CDR3 totals 15 residues. Germline CDR1 is SGHRS and CDR2 is YFSETQ.

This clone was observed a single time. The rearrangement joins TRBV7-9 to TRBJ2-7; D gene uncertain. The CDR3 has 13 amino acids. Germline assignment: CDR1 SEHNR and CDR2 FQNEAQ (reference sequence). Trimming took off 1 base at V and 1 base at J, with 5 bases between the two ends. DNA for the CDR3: TGTGCCAGCAGCTTAGGGAGATCCTACGAGCAGTACTTC. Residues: CASSLGRSYEQYF.

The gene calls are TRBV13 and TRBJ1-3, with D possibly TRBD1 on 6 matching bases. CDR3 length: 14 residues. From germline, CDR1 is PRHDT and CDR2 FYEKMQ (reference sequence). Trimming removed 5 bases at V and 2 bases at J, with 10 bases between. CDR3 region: CASSHDRTGNTIYF. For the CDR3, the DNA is TGTGCCAGCAGCCATGACAGGACTGGAAACACCATATATTTT.

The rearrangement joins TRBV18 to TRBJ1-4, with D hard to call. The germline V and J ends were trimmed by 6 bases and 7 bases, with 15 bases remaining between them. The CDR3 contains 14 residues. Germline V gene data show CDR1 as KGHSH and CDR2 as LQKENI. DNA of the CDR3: TGTGCCAGCTCCCCGGGGAGCCGAAGTGAAAAACTGTTTTTT. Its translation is CASSPGSRSEKLFF. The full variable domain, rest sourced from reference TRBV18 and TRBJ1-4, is NAGVMQNPRHLVRRRGQEARLRCSPMKGHSHVYWYRQLPEEGLKFMVYLQKENIIDESGMPKERFSAEFPKEGPSILRIQQVVRGDSAAYFCASSPGSRSEKLFFGSGTQLSVL.

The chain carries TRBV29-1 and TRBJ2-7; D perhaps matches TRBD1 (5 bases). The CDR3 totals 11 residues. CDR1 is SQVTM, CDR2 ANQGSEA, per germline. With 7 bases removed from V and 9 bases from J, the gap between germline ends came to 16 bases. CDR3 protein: CSAEQGSWQYF. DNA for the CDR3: TGCAGCGCCGAGCAGGGTTCTTGGCAGTACTTC.

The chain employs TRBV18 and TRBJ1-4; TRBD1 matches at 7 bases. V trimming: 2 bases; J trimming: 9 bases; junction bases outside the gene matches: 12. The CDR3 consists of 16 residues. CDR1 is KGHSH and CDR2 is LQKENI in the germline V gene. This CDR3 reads CASSPNRGTESKKLFF. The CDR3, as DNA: TGTGCCAGCTCACCAAATAGGGGGACAGAATCAAAAAAACTGTTTTTT. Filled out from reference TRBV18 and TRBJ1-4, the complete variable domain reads NAGVMQNPRHLVRRRGQEARLRCSPMKGHSHVYWYRQLPEEGLKFMVYLQKENIIDESGMPKERFSAEFPKEGPSILRIQQVVRGDSAAYFCASSPNRGTESKKLFFGSGTQLSVL.

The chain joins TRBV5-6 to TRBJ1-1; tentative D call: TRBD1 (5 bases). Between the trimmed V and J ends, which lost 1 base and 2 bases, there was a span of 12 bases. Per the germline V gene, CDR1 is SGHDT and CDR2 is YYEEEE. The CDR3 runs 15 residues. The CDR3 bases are TGTGCCAGCAGCTTGCCCGGGGACGTAAACACTGAAGCTTTCTTT. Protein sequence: CASSLPGDVNTEAFF.

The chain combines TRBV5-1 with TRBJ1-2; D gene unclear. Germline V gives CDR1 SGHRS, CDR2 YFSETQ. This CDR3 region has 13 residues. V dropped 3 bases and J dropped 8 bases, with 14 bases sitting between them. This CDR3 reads CASSWGFQEGYTF. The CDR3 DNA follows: TGCGCCAGCAGCTGGGGTTTCCAGGAAGGCTACACCTTC.

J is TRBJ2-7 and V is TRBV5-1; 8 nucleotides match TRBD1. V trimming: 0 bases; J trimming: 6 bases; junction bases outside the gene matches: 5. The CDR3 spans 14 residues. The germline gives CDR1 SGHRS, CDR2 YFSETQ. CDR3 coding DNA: TGCGCCAGCAGCTTGGATCCACAGGGGGGCGAGCAGTACTTC. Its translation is CASSLDPQGGEQYF.

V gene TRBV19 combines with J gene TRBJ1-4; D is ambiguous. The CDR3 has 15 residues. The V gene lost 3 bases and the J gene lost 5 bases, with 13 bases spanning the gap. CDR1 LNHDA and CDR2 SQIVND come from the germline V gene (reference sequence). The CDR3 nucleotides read TGTGCCAGTAGTATTGGGCGTCAAGGGAATGAAAAACTGTTTTTT. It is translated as CASSIGRQGNEKLFF.

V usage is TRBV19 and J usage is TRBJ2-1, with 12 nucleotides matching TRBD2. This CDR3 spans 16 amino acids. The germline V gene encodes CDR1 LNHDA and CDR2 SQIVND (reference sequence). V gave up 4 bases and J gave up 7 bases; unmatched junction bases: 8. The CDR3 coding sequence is TGTGCCAGTAGTAAGACTAGCGGGAGAACTTATAATGAGCAGTTCTTC. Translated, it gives CASSKTSGRTYNEQFF. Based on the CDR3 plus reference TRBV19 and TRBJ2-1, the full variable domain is DGGITQSPKYLFRKEGQNVTLSCEQNLNHDAMYWYRQDPGQGLRLIYYSQIVNDFQKGDIAEGYSVSREKKESFPLTVTSAQKNPTAFYLCASSKTSGRTYNEQFFGPGTRLTVL.

The CDR3 is CASSLTQVAGRDTQYF. The CDR3 region has the DNA TGTGCCAGCAGCTTAACTCAGGTAGCGGGGAGAGATACGCAGTATTTT. The chain couples TRBV7-2 to TRBJ2-3; TRBD2 agrees at 8 bases. The CDR3 runs 16 residues. In germline, CDR1 is SGHTA, CDR2 FQGNSA. V lost 2 bases and J lost 5; bases outside the gene matches: 9.

CDR3 DNA: TGTGCCACCTCCCGGACAGGGGGTGGCTACACCTTC. Its protein product is CATSRTGGGYTF. The V call is TRBV28, the J call TRBJ1-2; TRBD1 matches at 10 bases. The CDR3 contains 12 residues. The germline gives CDR1 MDHEN, CDR2 SYDVKM. Trimming took 10 bases from V and 7 from J; bases not matched to a gene: 6.

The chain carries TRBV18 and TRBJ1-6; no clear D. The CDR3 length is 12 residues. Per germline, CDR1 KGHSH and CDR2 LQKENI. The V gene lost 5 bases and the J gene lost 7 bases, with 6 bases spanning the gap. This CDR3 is CASSSGNSPLHF. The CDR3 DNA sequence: TGTGCCAGCTCAAGCGGAAATTCACCCCTCCACTTT.

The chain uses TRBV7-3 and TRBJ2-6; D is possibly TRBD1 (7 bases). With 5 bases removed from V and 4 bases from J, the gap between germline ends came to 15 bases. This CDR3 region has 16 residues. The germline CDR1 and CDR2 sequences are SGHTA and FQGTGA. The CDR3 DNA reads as TGTGCCAGCAGCACCGGAGGGGGCCTCGGGGCCAACGTCCTGACTTTC. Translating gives CASSTGGGLGANVLTF.

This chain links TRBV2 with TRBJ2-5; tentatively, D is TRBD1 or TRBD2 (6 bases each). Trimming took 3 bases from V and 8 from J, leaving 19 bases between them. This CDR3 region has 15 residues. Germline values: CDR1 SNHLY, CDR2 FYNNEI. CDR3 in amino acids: CASSDPRGGGGTQYF. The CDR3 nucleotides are TGTGCCAGCAGTGATCCCAGGGGTGGGGGAGGAACCCAGTACTTC.

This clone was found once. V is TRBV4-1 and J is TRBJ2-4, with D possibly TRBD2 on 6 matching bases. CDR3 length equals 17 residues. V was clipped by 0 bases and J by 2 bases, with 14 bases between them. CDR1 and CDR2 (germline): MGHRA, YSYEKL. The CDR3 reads CASSQDLIREPKNIQYF. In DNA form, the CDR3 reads TGCGCCAGCAGCCAAGATTTAATACGGGAGCCCAAAAACATTCAGTACTTC.

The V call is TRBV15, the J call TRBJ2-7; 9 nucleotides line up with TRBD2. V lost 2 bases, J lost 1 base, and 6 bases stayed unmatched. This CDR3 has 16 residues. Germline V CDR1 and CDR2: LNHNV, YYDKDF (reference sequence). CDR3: CATSRFLAGASYEQYF. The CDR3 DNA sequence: TGTGCCACCAGCAGATTTTTAGCGGGAGCATCCTACGAGCAGTACTTC.

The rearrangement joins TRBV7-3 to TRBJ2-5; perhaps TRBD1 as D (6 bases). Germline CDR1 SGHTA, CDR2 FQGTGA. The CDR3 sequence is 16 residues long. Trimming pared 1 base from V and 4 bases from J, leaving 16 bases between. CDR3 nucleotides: TGTGCCAGCAGCTTAATGGGGGCAGGACGCGGAGAGACCCAGTACTTC. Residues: CASSLMGAGRGETQYF. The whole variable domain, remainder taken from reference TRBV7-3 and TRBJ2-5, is GAGVSQTPSNKVTEKGKYVELRCDPISGHTALYWYRQSLGQGPEFLIYFQGTGAADDSGLPNDRFFAVRPEGSVSTLKIQRTERGDSAVYLCASSLMGAGRGETQYFGPGTRLLVL.